This T cell receptor (beta chain) was identified during a study of T cells in Graves' hyperthyroidism and ophthalmopathy. RNA transcripts were the template for amplifying TCR beta CDR3 regions. Researchers ran a first-round RT-PCR on the TCR CDR3 using the HTBI primer set. MiXCR, run by TCRdb on the multiplex PCR reads, gives a single entry per CDR3 protein. The profile shows around 620,000 distinct CDR3 sequences, approximately 14% of them singletons. Many counts were recorded for this clonotype. Input material: blood. The TCR originated in a young woman with Graves' ophthalmopathy.

As DNA, the CDR3 is TGCGCCAGCAGCCAAGCCCGACAGGGGATGAACACTGAAGCTTTCTTT. Its protein product is CASSQARQGMNTEAFF. This chain uses TRBV4-1 with TRBJ1-1; TRBD1 agrees at 8 bases. CDR3 length: 16 residues. V lost 1 base, J lost 0 bases, and 4 bases stayed unmatched. Germline-derived CDR1 and CDR2 are MGHRA and YSYEKL.